This T cell receptor (beta chain) was sequenced in a study of tumor-infiltrating lymphocytes in localized non-small cell lung cancer. The germline gives CDR1 SQVTM, CDR2 ANQGSEA. The ends were cut back, 0 bases at V and 3 bases at J, with 11 bases in the middle. The CDR3 spans 15 residues. Profiling relied on immunoSEQ multiplex PCR, and the TCRdb table lists in-frame clones only, not all of them. The sample shows 13,000 or so clones, more than 60% of them seen only once. This clone was recorded once. This receptor was taken from a human donor with non-small cell lung cancer. The rearrangement links TRBV29-1 to TRBJ2-2; maybe TRBD2 (5 bases). Sequenced input: lung tumor tissue. Here the CDR3 DNA reads TGCAGCGTTGAAGATGGAGGATTTTACACCGGGGAGCTGTTTTTT. It specifies CSVEDGGFYTGELFF.